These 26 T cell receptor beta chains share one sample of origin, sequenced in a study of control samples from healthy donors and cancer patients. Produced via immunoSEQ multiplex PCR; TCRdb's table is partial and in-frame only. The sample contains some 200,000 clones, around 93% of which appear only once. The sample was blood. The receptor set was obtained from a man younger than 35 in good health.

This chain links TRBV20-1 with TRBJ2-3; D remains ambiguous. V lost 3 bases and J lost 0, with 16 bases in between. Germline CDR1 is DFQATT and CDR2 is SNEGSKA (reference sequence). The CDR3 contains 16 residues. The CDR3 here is CSASGLVYLSTDTQYF. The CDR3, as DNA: TGCAGTGCTAGTGGCTTGGTCTACCTGAGCACAGATACGCAGTATTTT.

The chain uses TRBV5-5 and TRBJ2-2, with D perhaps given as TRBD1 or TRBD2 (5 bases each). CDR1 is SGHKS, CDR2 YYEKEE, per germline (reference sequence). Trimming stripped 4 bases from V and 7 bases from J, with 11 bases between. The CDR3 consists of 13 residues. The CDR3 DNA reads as TGTGCCAGCAGCAACGGGGCGGGCGGGGAGCTGTTTTTT. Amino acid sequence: CASSNGAGGELFF.

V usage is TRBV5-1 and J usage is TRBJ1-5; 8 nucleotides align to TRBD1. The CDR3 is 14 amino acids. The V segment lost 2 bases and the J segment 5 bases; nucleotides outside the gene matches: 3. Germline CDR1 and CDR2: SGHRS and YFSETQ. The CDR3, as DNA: TGCGCCAGCAGCTTATCAGGGGGCGATCAGCCCCAGCATTTT. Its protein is CASSLSGGDQPQHF.

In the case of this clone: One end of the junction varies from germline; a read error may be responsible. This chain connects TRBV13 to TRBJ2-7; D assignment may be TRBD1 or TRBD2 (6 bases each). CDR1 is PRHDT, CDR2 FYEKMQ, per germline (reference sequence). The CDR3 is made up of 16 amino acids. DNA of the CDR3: TGTGCCAGCAGCCTAGGAGGGCAGGGGTCCTCCTACGAGCAGTACTTC. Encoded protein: CASSLGGQGSSYEQYF.

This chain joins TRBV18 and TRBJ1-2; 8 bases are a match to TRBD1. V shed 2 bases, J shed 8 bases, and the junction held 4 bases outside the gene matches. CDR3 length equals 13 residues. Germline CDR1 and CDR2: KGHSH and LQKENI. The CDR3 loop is CASSPTDRGGYTF. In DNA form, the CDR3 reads TGTGCCAGCTCACCAACTGACAGGGGCGGCTACACCTTC. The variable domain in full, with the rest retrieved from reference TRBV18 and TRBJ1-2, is NAGVMQNPRHLVRRRGQEARLRCSPMKGHSHVYWYRQLPEEGLKFMVYLQKENIIDESGMPKERFSAEFPKEGPSILRIQQVVRGDSAAYFCASSPTDRGGYTFGSGTRLTVV.

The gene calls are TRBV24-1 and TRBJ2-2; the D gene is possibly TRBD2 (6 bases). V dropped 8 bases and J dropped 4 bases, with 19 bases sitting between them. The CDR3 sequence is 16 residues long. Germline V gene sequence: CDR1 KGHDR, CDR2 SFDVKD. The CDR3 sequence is CATTSAGPVGTGELFF. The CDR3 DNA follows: TGTGCCACCACCTCGGCGGGACCCGTTGGCACCGGGGAGCTGTTTTTT.

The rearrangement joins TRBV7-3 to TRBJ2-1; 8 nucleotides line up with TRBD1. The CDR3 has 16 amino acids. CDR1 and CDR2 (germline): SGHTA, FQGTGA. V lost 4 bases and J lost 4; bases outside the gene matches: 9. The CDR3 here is CASSSQDRALYNEQFF. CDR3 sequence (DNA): TGTGCCAGCAGCTCCCAGGACAGGGCGCTTTACAATGAGCAGTTCTTC. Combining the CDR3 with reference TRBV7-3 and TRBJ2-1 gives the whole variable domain GAGVSQTPSNKVTEKGKYVELRCDPISGHTALYWYRQSLGQGPEFLIYFQGTGAADDSGLPNDRFFAVRPEGSVSTLKIQRTERGDSAVYLCASSSQDRALYNEQFFGPGTRLTVL.

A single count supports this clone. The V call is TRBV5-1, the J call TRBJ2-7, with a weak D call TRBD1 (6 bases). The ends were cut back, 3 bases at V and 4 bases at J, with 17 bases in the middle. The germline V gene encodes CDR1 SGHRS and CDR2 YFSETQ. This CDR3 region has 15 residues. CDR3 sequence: CASSSSTGSGYEQYF. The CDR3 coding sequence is TGCGCCAGCAGCTCCTCTACAGGGTCTGGATACGAGCAGTACTTC.

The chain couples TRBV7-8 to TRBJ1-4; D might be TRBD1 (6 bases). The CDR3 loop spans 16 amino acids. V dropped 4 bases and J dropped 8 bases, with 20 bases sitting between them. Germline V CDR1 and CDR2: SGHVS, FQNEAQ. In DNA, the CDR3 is TGTGCCAGCAGCTCTAACCCCGGGACCAGGGGAGAAAAACTGTTTTTT. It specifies CASSSNPGTRGEKLFF.

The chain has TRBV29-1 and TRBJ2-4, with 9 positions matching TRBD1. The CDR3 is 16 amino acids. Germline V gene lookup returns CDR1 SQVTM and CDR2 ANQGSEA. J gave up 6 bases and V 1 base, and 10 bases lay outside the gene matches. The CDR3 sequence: CSVEAPGQGRGNIQYF. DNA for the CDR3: TGCAGCGTTGAAGCCCCGGGACAGGGAAGGGGAAACATTCAGTACTTC.

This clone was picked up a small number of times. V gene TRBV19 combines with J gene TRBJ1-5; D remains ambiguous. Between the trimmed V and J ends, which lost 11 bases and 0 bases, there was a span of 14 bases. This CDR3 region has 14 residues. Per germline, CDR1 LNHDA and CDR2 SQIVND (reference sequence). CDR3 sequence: CASHVGYSNQPQHF. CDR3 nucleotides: TGTGCCTCCCACGTGGGGTATAGCAATCAGCCCCAGCATTTT.

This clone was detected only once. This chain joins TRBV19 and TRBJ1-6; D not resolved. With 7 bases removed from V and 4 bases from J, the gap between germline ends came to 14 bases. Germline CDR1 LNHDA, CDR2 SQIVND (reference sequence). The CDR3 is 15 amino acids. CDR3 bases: TGTGCCAGTAACGACGGACGCACATATAATTCACCCCTCCACTTT. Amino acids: CASNDGRTYNSPLHF.

The CDR3 sequence: CASSSAGGGGPLAKNIQYF. The CDR3 bases are TGTGCCAGCAGCTCCGCTGGGGGCGGGGGGCCGCTAGCCAAAAACATTCAGTACTTC. The J gene is TRBJ2-4, the V gene TRBV28; 8 nucleotides agree with TRBD2. This CDR3 comprises 19 residues. Germline V gene data show CDR1 as MDHEN and CDR2 as SYDVKM. V lost 6 bases and J lost 0; bases outside the gene matches: 16.

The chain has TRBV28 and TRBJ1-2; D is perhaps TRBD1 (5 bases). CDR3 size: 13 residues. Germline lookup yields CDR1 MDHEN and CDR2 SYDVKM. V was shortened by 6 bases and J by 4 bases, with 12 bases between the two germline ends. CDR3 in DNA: TGTGCCAGCAGACGGGCAGGGCCCTATGGCTACACCTTC. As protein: CASRRAGPYGYTF.

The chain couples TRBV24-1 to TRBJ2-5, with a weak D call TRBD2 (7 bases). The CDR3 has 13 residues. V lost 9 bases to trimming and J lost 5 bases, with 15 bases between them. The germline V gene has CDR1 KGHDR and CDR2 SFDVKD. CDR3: CATRRGAQETQYF. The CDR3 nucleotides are TGTGCCACCCGTCGGGGGGCGCAGGAGACCCAGTACTTC.

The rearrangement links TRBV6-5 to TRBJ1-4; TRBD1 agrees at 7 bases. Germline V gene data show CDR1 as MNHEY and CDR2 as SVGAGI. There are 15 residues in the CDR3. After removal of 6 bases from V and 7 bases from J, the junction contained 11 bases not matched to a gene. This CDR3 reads CASSRDRVWSEKLFF. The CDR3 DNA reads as TGTGCCAGCAGCCGAGACAGGGTGTGGAGTGAAAAACTGTTTTTT.

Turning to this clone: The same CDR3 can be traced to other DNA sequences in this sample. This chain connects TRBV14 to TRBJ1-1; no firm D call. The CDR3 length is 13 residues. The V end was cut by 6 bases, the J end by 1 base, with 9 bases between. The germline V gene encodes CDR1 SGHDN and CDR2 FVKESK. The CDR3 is CASSPRPNTEAFF. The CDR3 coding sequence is TGTGCCAGCAGTCCCCGACCGAACACTGAAGCTTTCTTT.

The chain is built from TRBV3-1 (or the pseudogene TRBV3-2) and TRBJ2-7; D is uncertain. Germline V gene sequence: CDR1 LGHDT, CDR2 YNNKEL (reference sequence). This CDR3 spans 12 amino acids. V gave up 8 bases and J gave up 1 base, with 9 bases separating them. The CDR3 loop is CASGPGSYEQYF. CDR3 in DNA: TGTGCCAGCGGTCCAGGATCCTACGAGCAGTACTTC.

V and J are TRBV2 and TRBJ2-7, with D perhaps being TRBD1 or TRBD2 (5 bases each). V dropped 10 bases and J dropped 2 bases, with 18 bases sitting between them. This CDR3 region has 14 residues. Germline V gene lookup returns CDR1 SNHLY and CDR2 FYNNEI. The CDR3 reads CATKGTDEAYEQYF. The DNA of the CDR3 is TGTGCCACCAAAGGGACGGATGAGGCCTACGAGCAGTACTTC.

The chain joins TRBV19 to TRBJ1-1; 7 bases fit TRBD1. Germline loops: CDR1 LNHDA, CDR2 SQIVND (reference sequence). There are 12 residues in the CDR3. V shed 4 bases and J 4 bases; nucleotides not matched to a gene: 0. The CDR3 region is CASSNRGTEAFF. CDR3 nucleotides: TGTGCCAGTAGTAACAGGGGCACTGAAGCTTTCTTT. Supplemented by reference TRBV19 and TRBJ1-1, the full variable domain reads DGGITQSPKYLFRKEGQNVTLSCEQNLNHDAMYWYRQDPGQGLRLIYYSQIVNDFQKGDIAEGYSVSREKKESFPLTVTSAQKNPTAFYLCASSNRGTEAFFGQGTRLTVV.

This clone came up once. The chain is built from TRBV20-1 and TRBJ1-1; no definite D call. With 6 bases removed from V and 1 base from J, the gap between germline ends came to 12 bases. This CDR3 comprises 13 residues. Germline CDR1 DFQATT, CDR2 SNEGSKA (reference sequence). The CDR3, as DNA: TGCAGTGCCAGTTCGTTGGGGAACACTGAAGCTTTCTTT. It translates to CSASSLGNTEAFF.

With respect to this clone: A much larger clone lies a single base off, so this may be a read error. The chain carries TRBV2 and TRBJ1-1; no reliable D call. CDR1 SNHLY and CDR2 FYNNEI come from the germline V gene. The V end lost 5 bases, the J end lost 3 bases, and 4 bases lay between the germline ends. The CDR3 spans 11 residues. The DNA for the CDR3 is TGTGCCAGCAGTTATTACACTGAAGCTTTCTTT. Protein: CASSYYTEAFF.

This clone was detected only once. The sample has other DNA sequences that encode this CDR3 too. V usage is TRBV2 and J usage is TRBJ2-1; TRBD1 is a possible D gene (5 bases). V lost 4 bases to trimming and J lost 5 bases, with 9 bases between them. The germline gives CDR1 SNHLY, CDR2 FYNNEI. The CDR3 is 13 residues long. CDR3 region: CASSVGRNNEQFF. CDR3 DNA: TGTGCCAGCAGTGTGGGGCGAAACAATGAGCAGTTCTTC.

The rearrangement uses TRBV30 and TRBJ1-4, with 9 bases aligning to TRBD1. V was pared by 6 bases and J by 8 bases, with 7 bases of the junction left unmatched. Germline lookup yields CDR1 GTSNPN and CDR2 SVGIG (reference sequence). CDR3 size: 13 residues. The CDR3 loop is CACAGTGNEKLFF. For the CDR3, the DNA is TGTGCCTGTGCCGGGACAGGGAACGAAAAACTGTTTTTT.

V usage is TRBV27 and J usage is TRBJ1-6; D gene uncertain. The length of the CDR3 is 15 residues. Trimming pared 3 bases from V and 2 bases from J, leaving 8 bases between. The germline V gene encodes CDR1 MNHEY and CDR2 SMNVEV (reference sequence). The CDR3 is CASSLVQTYNSPLHF. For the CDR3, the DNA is TGTGCCAGCAGTTTGGTCCAGACCTATAATTCACCCCTCCACTTT.

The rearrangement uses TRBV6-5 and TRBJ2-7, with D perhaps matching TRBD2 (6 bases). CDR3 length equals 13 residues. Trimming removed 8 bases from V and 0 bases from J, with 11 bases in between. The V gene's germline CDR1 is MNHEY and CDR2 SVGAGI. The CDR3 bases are TGTGCCAGCTTTCAGCGGGCCTCCTACGAGCAGTACTTC. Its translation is CASFQRASYEQYF.